The rows below give T cell receptor beta chains drawn from one sample of a study of identical twins. One entry per CDR3 protein results from TCRdb running MiXCR on the 5' RACE reads. The sample carries 750,000 to 950,000 distinct CDR3 sequences, approximately 13% recorded once. These data also formed part of another study, on yellow fever vaccine responses in identical twins.

Sequencing used PBMCs. The receptors stem from a woman aged 18-30 years in good health. Each CDR3 is given with its conserved first and last residue. D genes are given only for firm matches. The listing skips clone size in some rows; elsewhere it reads once, few, many or a size class.

-	TRBV5-1	TRBD2	TRBJ2-1	CASSSRGAGLSYNEQFF	TGCGCCAGCAGCTCACGCGGGGCGGGACTATCCTACAATGAGCAGTTCTTC
few	TRBV7-9	TRBD2	TRBJ2-1	CASSLRSGRGEQFF	TGTGCCAGCAGCTTAAGGAGCGGGAGAGGGGAGCAGTTCTTC
-	TRBV20-1	TRBD2	TRBJ2-3	CSASPTSPHTDTQYF	TGCAGTGCTAGCCCGACTAGCCCCCACACAGATACGCAGTATTTT
-	TRBV20-1	TRBD1	TRBJ1-5	CSAREGDRGNQPQHF	TGCAGTGCTAGAGAAGGGGACAGGGGCAATCAGCCCCAGCATTTT
-	TRBV9	TRBD1	TRBJ2-1	CASSAWTGSPYNEQFF	TGTGCCAGCAGCGCCTGGACAGGGAGTCCCTACAATGAGCAGTTCTTC
-	TRBV6-1	TRBD2	TRBJ2-7	CASKGTSPKEPYEQYF	TGTGCCAGCAAAGGGACTAGCCCCAAAGAACCTTACGAGCAGTACTTC
many	TRBV5-1	-	TRBJ1-1	CASSLGRSNTEAFF	TGCGCCAGCAGCTTGGGCAGATCGAACACTGAAGCTTTCTTT
-	TRBV24-1	-	TRBJ2-1	CATSDPGQGGIDEQFF	TGTGCCACCAGTGACCCTGGCCAGGGTGGGATAGATGAGCAGTTCTTC
few	TRBV7-9	TRBD1	TRBJ1-1	CASSPVGTGGTTEAFF	TGTGCCAGCAGCCCAGTAGGGACAGGGGGAACAACTGAAGCTTTCTTT
-	TRBV10-3	-	TRBJ1-2	CAIRLRNYGYTF	TGTGCCATCAGACTACGGAACTATGGCTACACCTTC
few	TRBV20-1	-	TRBJ2-5	CSARGRGQARETQYF	TGCAGTGCTAGAGGCCGGGGCCAAGCGAGGGAGACCCAGTACTTC
-	TRBV2	-	TRBJ2-3	CASGTGVGVGGDTQYF	TGTGCCAGCGGAACCGGAGTGGGGGTCGGTGGGGATACGCAGTATTTT
many	TRBV9	-	TRBJ2-1	CASSEPGSNEQFF	TGTGCCAGCAGCGAACCGGGTAGCAATGAGCAGTTCTTC
once	TRBV19	-	TRBJ1-2	CASRREVNGYTF	TGTGCCAGTAGGAGGGAAGTAAATGGCTACACCTTC
many	TRBV5-1	-	TRBJ1-1	CASSISGLNTEAFF	TGCGCCAGCAGCATAAGTGGATTGAACACTGAAGCTTTCTTT
-	TRBV5-1	-	TRBJ2-3	CASADSIVNTQYF	TGCGCCAGCGCCGACTCTATCGTAAATACGCAGTATTTT
-	TRBV12-3/TRBV12-4	-	TRBJ2-2	CASSLVRFRANTGELFF	TGTGCCAGCAGTTTAGTTCGCTTCAGGGCGAACACCGGGGAGCTGTTTTTT
few	TRBV6-1	-	TRBJ1-5	CATGPDSNQPQHF	TGTGCCACCGGGCCTGATAGCAATCAGCCCCAGCATTTT
many	TRBV20-1	-	TRBJ2-3	CSARVAPTISTDTQYF	TGCAGTGCTAGAGTAGCGCCCACCATTAGCACAGATACGCAGTATTTT
many	TRBV12-3/TRBV12-4	-	TRBJ2-3	CASAGRADTQYF	TGTGCCAGCGCCGGAAGGGCAGATACGCAGTATTTT
-	TRBV5-1	-	TRBJ2-5	CASSPGGGPSETQYF	TGCGCCAGCAGCCCCGGAGGGGGGCCGTCAGAGACCCAGTACTTC
few	TRBV27	-	TRBJ2-7	CASSLSHSRSAYEQYF	TGTGCCAGCAGTTTGTCCCATTCACGCTCCGCCTACGAGCAGTACTTC
few	TRBV20-1	-	TRBJ1-4	CSARTALNEKLFF	TGCAGTGCCAGGACAGCGTTGAATGAAAAACTGTTTTTT
many	TRBV29-1	-	TRBJ1-3	CSVVGDSGNTIYF	TGCAGCGTTGTAGGAGACTCTGGAAACACCATATATTTT
few	TRBV18	-	TRBJ2-1	CASSPPLGQQNYNEQFF	TGTGCCAGCTCACCACCTTTAGGACAGCAGAATTACAATGAGCAGTTCTTC
few	TRBV6-1	-	TRBJ1-5	CASSGEQVAQPQHF	TGTGCCAGCAGTGGAGAACAGGTCGCTCAGCCCCAGCATTTT
many	TRBV15	-	TRBJ1-2	CATSRGTVNYGYTF	TGTGCCACCAGCAGAGGGACAGTTAACTATGGCTACACCTTC
many	TRBV12-3/TRBV12-4	TRBD2	TRBJ2-1	CASSPGTSYEQFF	TGTGCCAGCAGTCCAGGGACTAGCTATGAGCAGTTCTTC
-	TRBV5-1	TRBD2	TRBJ2-7	CASSFTLAGGSSYEQYF	TGCGCCAGCAGCTTTACCCTAGCGGGGGGAAGCTCCTACGAGCAGTACTTC
once	TRBV7-2	TRBD2	TRBJ2-1	CASSFLGTSASNEQFF	TGTGCCAGCAGCTTTTTGGGGACTAGCGCCTCCAATGAGCAGTTCTTC
-	TRBV12-3/TRBV12-4	TRBD1	TRBJ1-5	CASSLGAGGRMPQHF	TGTGCCAGCAGTTTAGGGGCAGGGGGCCGGATGCCCCAGCATTTT
-	TRBV5-5	-	TRBJ1-1	CASSLSASEAFF	TGTGCCAGCAGCCTTAGTGCGAGTGAAGCTTTCTTT
-	TRBV7-9	TRBD1	TRBJ2-2	CASSARTGDGELFF	TGTGCCAGCAGCGCCCGGACAGGGGACGGGGAGCTGTTTTTT
few	TRBV12-3/TRBV12-4	-	TRBJ2-1	CASSNAPGLYNEQFF	TGTGCCAGCAGTAATGCTCCGGGCCTATACAATGAGCAGTTCTTC
-	TRBV11-2	-	TRBJ2-2	CASSPQTGTGELFF	TGTGCCAGCAGCCCCCAGACTGGCACCGGGGAGCTGTTTTTT
few	TRBV2	TRBD2	TRBJ2-5	CASSLVRVLAGGQETQYF	TGTGCCAGCAGTTTAGTTAGGGTGCTAGCGGGAGGGCAAGAGACCCAGTACTTC
few	TRBV7-3	-	TRBJ2-5	CASSPSAAQETQYF	TGTGCCAGCAGCCCGAGCGCAGCCCAAGAGACCCAGTACTTC
few	TRBV10-3	-	TRBJ2-1	CATTRGDNEQFF	TGTGCCACGACAAGGGGGGACAATGAGCAGTTCTTC
few	TRBV6-5	-	TRBJ2-1	CASSSRPLSSYNEQFF	TGTGCCAGCAGTTCCCGTCCTCTCAGCTCCTACAATGAGCAGTTCTTC
-	TRBV5-1	TRBD1	TRBJ2-1	CASSLASRLTGTYNEQFF	TGCGCCAGCAGCTTGGCCAGCCGATTGACAGGGACCTACAATGAGCAGTTCTTC
few	TRBV29-1	-	TRBJ2-1	CSVDSPEQFF	TGCAGCGTCGACTCCCCTGAGCAGTTCTTC
-	TRBV6-1	TRBD1	TRBJ2-2	CASNQDRGAGELFF	TGTGCCAGCAATCAGGACAGGGGGGCCGGGGAGCTGTTTTTT
-	TRBV4-1	-	TRBJ1-1	CASSQSPGLHTEAFF	TGCGCCAGCAGCCAAAGTCCGGGATTGCACACTGAAGCTTTCTTT
-	TRBV10-3	-	TRBJ2-1	CAISESWAASSYNEQFF	TGTGCCATCAGTGAGTCGTGGGCGGCGAGCTCCTACAATGAGCAGTTCTTC
-	TRBV28	-	TRBJ2-7	CASSLARALYEQYF	TGTGCCAGCAGTTTGGCCAGGGCGCTCTACGAGCAGTACTTC
-	TRBV4-1	-	TRBJ2-1	CASSQARGSSYNEQFF	TGCGCCAGCAGCCAAGCTCGGGGTAGCTCCTACAATGAGCAGTTCTTC
few	TRBV10-2	-	TRBJ2-5	CASNRGGALETQYF	TGCGCCAGCAATCGAGGGGGGGCTCTGGAGACCCAGTACTTC
many	TRBV4-2	-	TRBJ1-2	CASSPAPKGWDGYTF	TGTGCCAGCAGCCCCGCCCCAAAAGGCTGGGATGGCTACACCTTC
-	TRBV12-3/TRBV12-4	-	TRBJ1-1	CASSLGDSSMNTEAFF	TGTGCCAGCAGTTTAGGAGACAGCTCCATGAACACTGAAGCTTTCTTT
-	TRBV6-5	-	TRBJ2-5	CASSYRGQQETQYF	TGTGCCAGCAGTTACAGGGGCCAGCAAGAGACCCAGTACTTC
-	TRBV11-2	-	TRBJ1-1	CASSLDGTGRWNTEAFF	TGTGCCAGCAGCTTAGATGGTACAGGGAGATGGAACACTGAAGCTTTCTTT
few	TRBV6-5	-	TRBJ2-1	CASSYGGGRNEQFF	TGTGCCAGCAGTTACGGGGGAGGACGCAATGAGCAGTTCTTC
many	TRBV24-1	-	TRBJ1-5	CATRGREDQPQHF	TGTGCCACCAGGGGCAGGGAGGATCAGCCCCAGCATTTT
few	TRBV15	-	TRBJ1-5	CATSRDRENQPQHF	TGTGCCACCAGCAGGGACAGAGAGAATCAGCCCCAGCATTTT
-	TRBV2	TRBD2	TRBJ2-1	CASRYRLAGESGEQFF	TGTGCCAGCCGCTATAGACTAGCGGGGGAATCTGGTGAGCAGTTCTTC
-	TRBV24-1	-	TRBJ2-3	CATSEPGQSDTQYF	TGTGCCACCAGTGAACCTGGACAGTCGGATACGCAGTATTTT
many	TRBV12-3/TRBV12-4	-	TRBJ2-3	CASTRADRTDTQYF	TGTGCCAGCACCCGAGCGGACCGCACAGATACGCAGTATTTT
-	TRBV6-5	-	TRBJ2-3	CASSSQGLGTDTQYF	TGTGCCAGCAGTTCTCAGGGGTTGGGCACAGATACGCAGTATTTT